A single sample gave rise to the 25 T cell receptor beta chains below, sequenced in a study of shared clonotypes between healthy human individuals. Positive CCR7 selection of CD45RO-negative cells yielded the naive CD8 cells, and terminally differentiated effector memory CD45RA+ cells were excluded. Profiled with immunoSEQ multiplex PCR; TCRdb holds only in-frame clones, not every one. The sample consists of approximately 740,000 clones, more than 85% of them appearing once. The sample taken for sequencing was naive CD8+ T cells sorted from blood. Source of these receptors: a man aged 25-45 years in good health.

J is TRBJ2-7 and V is TRBV2; 11 nucleotides align to TRBD2. The germline V gene has CDR1 SNHLY and CDR2 FYNNEI. V gave up 2 bases and J gave up 5 bases; unmatched junction bases: 11. The CDR3 totals 17 residues. This CDR3 reads CASSEPYSMTSGNEQYF. The CDR3 bases are TGTGCCAGCAGTGAACCCTACTCCATGACTAGCGGGAACGAGCAGTACTTC.

The count of this clone is one. The chain is built from TRBV18 and TRBJ2-5; TRBD2 agrees at 7 bases. The ends lost 0 bases at V and 3 bases at J; junction bases unmatched: 7. The length of the CDR3 is 16 residues. Germline V CDR1 and CDR2: KGHSH, LQKENI. The CDR3 region is CASSPPLGTSEETQYF. The CDR3 bases are TGTGCCAGCTCACCACCTCTCGGAACTAGCGAAGAGACCCAGTACTTC.

This chain uses TRBV28 with TRBJ1-2; the D is unclear. Germline V gene lookup returns CDR1 MDHEN and CDR2 SYDVKM. The germline V and J ends were trimmed by 5 bases and 2 bases, with 12 bases remaining between them. The CDR3 loop spans 14 amino acids. The CDR3 spells CASSALATNYGYTF. The CDR3 nucleotides are TGTGCCAGCAGTGCTCTCGCCACAAACTATGGCTACACCTTC.

This clone was counted once. This chain uses TRBV19 with TRBJ2-7; 8 positions agree with TRBD1. Trimming at V came to 4 bases and at J to 4 bases, leaving 9 bases not matched to a gene. CDR1 LNHDA and CDR2 SQIVND come from the germline V gene (reference sequence). This CDR3 has 15 amino acids. CDR3 protein: CASSTNRGLYYEQYF. The CDR3 nucleotides are TGTGCCAGTAGTACCAACAGGGGGTTGTATTACGAGCAGTACTTC.

This clone was observed once. The rearrangement links TRBV9 to TRBJ1-1, with D maybe TRBD1 (5 bases). The V gene lost 2 bases and the J gene lost 7 bases, with 12 bases spanning the gap. The CDR3 is 13 amino acids. Germline V CDR1 and CDR2: SGDLS, YYNGEE. CDR3 sequence reads: CASSVSGGVEAFF. Here the CDR3 DNA reads TGTGCCAGCAGCGTTAGCGGGGGGGTTGAAGCTTTCTTT.

The chain employs TRBV19 and TRBJ2-5; D is possibly TRBD1 or TRBD2 (5 bases each). V was pared by 6 bases and J by 5 bases, with 13 bases between. CDR3 length equals 13 residues. Germline V gene lookup returns CDR1 LNHDA and CDR2 SQIVND (reference sequence). This chain's CDR3 is CASSLYEGETQYF. CDR3 nucleotide sequence: TGTGCCAGTAGCCTCTACGAGGGGGAGACCCAGTACTTC.

J is TRBJ2-3 and V is TRBV6-5, with TRBD2 matching over 12 bases. The junction had 4 bases not matched to a gene; V was cut back by 5 bases and J by 4 bases. Germline V gives CDR1 MNHEY, CDR2 SVGAGI. The CDR3 is 15 amino acids. The CDR3 bases are TGTGCCAGCAGTAGGACTAGCGGGGAGGCAGATACGCAGTATTTT. It translates to CASSRTSGEADTQYF.

The V call is TRBV4-3, the J call TRBJ1-4, with TRBD1 as a possible D gene (5 bases). The CDR3 covers 15 residues. The germline CDR1 and CDR2 sequences are LGHNA and YSLEER. The V end lost 4 bases, the J end lost 7 bases, and 16 bases lay between the germline ends. The DNA for the CDR3 is TGCGCCAGCAGCCTGGGGACGGGGGGGAGTGAAAAACTGTTTTTT. Amino acid sequence: CASSLGTGGSEKLFF.

The CDR3 spells CASSEQGVPYNEQFF. The CDR3 coding sequence is TGTGCCAGCAGTGAACAGGGGGTGCCCTACAATGAGCAGTTCTTC. V usage is TRBV27 and J usage is TRBJ2-1; 8 bases match TRBD1. The CDR3 totals 15 residues. Looked up from germline, CDR1 is MNHEY and CDR2 is SMNVEV (reference sequence). V lost 5 bases and J lost 2; bases outside the gene matches: 5.

The rearrangement joins TRBV19 to TRBJ2-1, with 13 nucleotides matching TRBD2. Per germline, CDR1 LNHDA and CDR2 SQIVND (reference sequence). Trimming removed 5 bases from V and 7 bases from J; junction bases left unmatched: 11. This CDR3 has 17 residues. CDR3 sequence (DNA): TGTGCCAGTAGTGGCTGGACTAGCGGGAGAGTGTGGAATGAGCAGTTCTTC. Protein: CASSGWTSGRVWNEQFF.

CDR3 amino acids: CASSFPGDYTGELFF. The DNA of the CDR3 is TGTGCCAGCAGCTTCCCGGGGGATTACACCGGGGAGCTGTTTTTT. The rearrangement joins TRBV7-8 to TRBJ2-2, with a possible D match to TRBD2 (6 bases). CDR1 is SGHVS and CDR2 is FQNEAQ in the germline V gene. This CDR3 is 15 amino acids long. V lost 3 bases and J lost 3, with 11 bases in between.

V usage is TRBV7-9 and J usage is TRBJ2-5; D gene unclear. V lost 5 bases and J lost 7, with 17 bases in between. This CDR3 is built from 14 residues. Germline CDR1 reads SEHNR; CDR2 reads FQNEAQ (reference sequence). The chain's CDR3 is CASSPSPPMMTQYF. The CDR3, as DNA: TGTGCCAGCAGCCCCAGCCCGCCAATGATGACCCAGTACTTC.

The chain couples TRBV7-2 to TRBJ1-1; D is uncertain. Germline V gene lookup returns CDR1 SGHTA and CDR2 FQGNSA. This CDR3 is 13 amino acids long. V shed 2 bases and J shed 2 bases, with 6 bases lying between them. The CDR3 DNA follows: TGTGCCAGCAGCTTACAAGTAAACACTGAAGCTTTCTTT. Translating it yields CASSLQVNTEAFF.

This clone was detected once. The chain combines TRBV25-1 with TRBJ2-1; 9 bases map to TRBD1. The CDR3 extends over 14 amino acids. In germline, CDR1 is MGHDK, CDR2 SYGVNS. The trim removed 6 bases at V and 2 bases at J, leaving 2 bases unmatched. The CDR3 sequence: CASRGQGTYNEQFF. The CDR3 DNA follows: TGTGCCAGCAGGGGACAGGGAACCTACAATGAGCAGTTCTTC.

This rearrangement joins TRBV28 to TRBJ2-3; D is unresolved. There are 14 residues in the CDR3. Trimming cost V 3 bases and J 1 base, with 8 bases left between them. The germline V gene has CDR1 MDHEN and CDR2 SYDVKM. CDR3: CASSFNLGTDTQYF. CDR3 nucleotides: TGTGCCAGCAGTTTTAATTTAGGCACAGATACGCAGTATTTT.

The chain is built from TRBV6-1 and TRBJ2-7, with 10 nucleotides matching TRBD1. The CDR3 runs 14 residues. The trim removed 8 bases at V and 2 bases at J, leaving 6 bases unmatched. Germline values: CDR1 MNHNS, CDR2 SASEGT. The DNA for the CDR3 is TGTGCCAGCTGTCCGGGACAGGGGCCCTACGAGCAGTACTTC. It codes for CASCPGQGPYEQYF.

This sequence joins TRBV21-1 and TRBJ2-2; the table assigns TRBD1, which was not confirmed against the DNA. TRBV21-1 is a known pseudogene. CDR3 size: 17 residues. The CDR3 is CASSRVPDRENTGELFF. The CDR3 DNA is TGTGCCAGCAGCAGGGTCCCTGACAGGGAGAACACCGGGGAGCTGTTTTTT.

This clone was seen only once. This chain joins TRBV5-8 and TRBJ2-7; TRBD2 aligns across 8 bases. V lost 5 bases to trimming and J lost 0 bases; unmatched junction nucleotides: 4. Looked up from germline, CDR1 is SGHTS and CDR2 is YDEGEE. The CDR3 spans 14 residues. CDR3 residues: CASRASGSSYEQYF. The CDR3 DNA is TGTGCCAGCAGGGCCAGCGGGAGCTCCTACGAGCAGTACTTC.

For this clone: Other DNA sequences within the sample encode an identical CDR3. The rearrangement links TRBV28 to TRBJ2-7; D is unresolved. Trimming removed 5 bases from V and 4 bases from J, with 9 bases in between. Germline-derived CDR1 and CDR2 are MDHEN and SYDVKM. The CDR3 loop spans 12 amino acids. Written as DNA, the CDR3 is TGTGCCAGCAGTGCTGTGGATTACGAGCAGTACTTC. Encoded protein: CASSAVDYEQYF.

The chain links TRBV19 to TRBJ2-5, with 8 nucleotides matching TRBD1. Germline V gene data show CDR1 as LNHDA and CDR2 as SQIVND (reference sequence). The J segment lost 2 bases and the V segment lost 7 bases, leaving 3 bases of the junction unmatched. CDR3 length: 13 residues. The CDR3 DNA sequence: TGTGCCAGTACCAGGGGGCTACAAGAGACCCAGTACTTC. Its protein product is CASTRGLQETQYF.

J is TRBJ1-1 and V is TRBV11-3; possible D gene TRBD1, 6 bases. V was trimmed by 0 bases and J by 3 bases, leaving 14 bases between them. This CDR3 spans 16 amino acids. In germline, CDR1 is SGHNT, CDR2 YENEEA. CDR3 in amino acids: CASSLDLPGADTEAFF. DNA for the CDR3: TGTGCCAGCAGCTTAGATCTACCGGGGGCGGACACTGAAGCTTTCTTT.

This clone was observed a single time. CDR3 in DNA: TGCGCCAGCAGTGAGTCGGGACTCCCCCCCTACGAGCAGTACTTC. Its protein is CASSESGLPPYEQYF. V usage is TRBV10-1 and J usage is TRBJ2-7, with D tentatively TRBD2 (6 bases). V was pared by 0 bases and J by 2 bases, with 11 bases between. Germline CDR1 and CDR2: WNHNN and SYGVQD (reference sequence). This CDR3 contains 15 residues.

The chain employs TRBV7-6 and TRBJ1-1, with D possibly TRBD1 on 5 matching bases. This CDR3 region has 16 residues. V gave up 4 bases and J gave up 4 bases, with 19 bases separating them. CDR1 and CDR2 from the germline V gene are SGHVS and FNYEAQ. The CDR3 loop reads CASSSGITGYSTEAFF. The CDR3 coding sequence is TGTGCCAGCAGCTCGGGTATAACAGGTTACAGCACTGAAGCTTTCTTT.

The chain is built from TRBV14 and TRBJ2-7, with a weak D call TRBD1 (6 bases). The CDR3 contains 13 residues. The germline CDR1 and CDR2 sequences are SGHDN and FVKESK. V gave up 4 bases and J gave up 4 bases, with 11 bases separating them. The CDR3 bases are TGTGCCAGCAGCCTCACAGGGATGTACGAGCAGTACTTC. This sequence encodes CASSLTGMYEQYF.

V usage is TRBV5-8 and J usage is TRBJ2-3; D ambiguous. Deletions cut 2 bases from V and 6 bases from J, with 16 bases between. The CDR3 consists of 15 residues. Germline lookup yields CDR1 SGHTS and CDR2 YDEGEE. CDR3 nucleotides: TGTGCCAGCAGCTTTAGAAGCTTGTCTTGGGATACGCAGTATTTT. It codes for CASSFRSLSWDTQYF.